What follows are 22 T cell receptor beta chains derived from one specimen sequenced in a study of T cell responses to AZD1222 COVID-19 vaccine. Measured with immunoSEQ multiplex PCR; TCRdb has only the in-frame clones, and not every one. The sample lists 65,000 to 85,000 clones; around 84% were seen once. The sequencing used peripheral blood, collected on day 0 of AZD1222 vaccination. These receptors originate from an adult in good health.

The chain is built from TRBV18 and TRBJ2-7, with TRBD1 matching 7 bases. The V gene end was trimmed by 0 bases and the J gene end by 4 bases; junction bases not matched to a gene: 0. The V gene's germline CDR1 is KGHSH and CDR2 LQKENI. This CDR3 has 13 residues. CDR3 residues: CASSPPQGYEQYF. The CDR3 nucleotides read TGTGCCAGCTCACCACCACAGGGGTACGAGCAGTACTTC.

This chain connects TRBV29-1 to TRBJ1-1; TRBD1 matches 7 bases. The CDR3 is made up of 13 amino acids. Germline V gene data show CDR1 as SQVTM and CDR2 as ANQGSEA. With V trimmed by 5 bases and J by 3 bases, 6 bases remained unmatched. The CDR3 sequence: CSVSTGRDTEAFF. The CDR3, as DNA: TGCAGCGTTTCGACAGGGAGGGACACTGAAGCTTTCTTT.

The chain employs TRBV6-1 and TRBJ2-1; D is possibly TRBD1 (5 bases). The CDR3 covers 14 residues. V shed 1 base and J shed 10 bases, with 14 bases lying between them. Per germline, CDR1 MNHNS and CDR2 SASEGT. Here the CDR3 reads CASSEDTVGAEQFF. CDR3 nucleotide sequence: TGTGCCAGCAGTGAAGACACGGTAGGGGCGGAGCAGTTCTTC.

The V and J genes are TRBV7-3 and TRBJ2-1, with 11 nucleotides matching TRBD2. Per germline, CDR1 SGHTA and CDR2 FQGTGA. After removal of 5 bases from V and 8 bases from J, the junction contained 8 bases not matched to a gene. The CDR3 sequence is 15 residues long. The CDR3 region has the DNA TGTGCCAGCAGCACGTCGGTAGCGGGGGGGCATGAGCAGTTCTTC. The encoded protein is CASSTSVAGGHEQFF.

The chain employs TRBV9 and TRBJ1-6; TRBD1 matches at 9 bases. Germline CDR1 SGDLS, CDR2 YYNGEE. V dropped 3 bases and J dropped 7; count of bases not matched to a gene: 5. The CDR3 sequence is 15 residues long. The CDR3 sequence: CASSATGTGNSPLHF. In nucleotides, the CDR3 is TGTGCCAGCAGCGCCACCGGGACAGGGAATTCACCCCTCCACTTT.

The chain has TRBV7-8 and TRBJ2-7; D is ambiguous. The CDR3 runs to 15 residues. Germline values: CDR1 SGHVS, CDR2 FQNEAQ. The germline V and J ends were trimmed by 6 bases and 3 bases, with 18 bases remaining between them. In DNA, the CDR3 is TGTGCCAGCAGAAGAAAACCGATGGGCGACTACGAGCAGTACTTC. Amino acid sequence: CASRRKPMGDYEQYF. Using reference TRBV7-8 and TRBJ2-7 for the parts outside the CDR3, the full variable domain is GAGVSQSPRYKVAKRGQDVALRCDPISGHVSLFWYQQALGQGPEFLTYFQNEAQLDKSGLPSDRFFAERPEGSVSTLKIQRTQQEDSAVYLCASRRKPMGDYEQYFGPGTRLTVT.

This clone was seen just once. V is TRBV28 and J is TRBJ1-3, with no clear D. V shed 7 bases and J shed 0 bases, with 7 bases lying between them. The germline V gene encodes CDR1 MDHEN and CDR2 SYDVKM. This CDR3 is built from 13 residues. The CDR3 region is CASKWYSGNTIYF. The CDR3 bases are TGTGCCAGCAAGTGGTACTCTGGAAACACCATATATTTT.

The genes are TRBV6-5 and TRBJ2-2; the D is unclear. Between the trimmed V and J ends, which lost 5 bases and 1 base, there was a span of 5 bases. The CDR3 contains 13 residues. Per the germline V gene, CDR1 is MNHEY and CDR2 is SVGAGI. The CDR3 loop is CASSPGNTGELFF. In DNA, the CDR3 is TGTGCCAGCAGTCCGGGGAACACCGGGGAGCTGTTTTTT.

CDR3 DNA sequence: TGTGCCTGGAAAGGACAGGGGGCTTCACCCCTCCACTTT. This encodes CAWKGQGASPLHF. The V gene is TRBV30, the J gene TRBJ1-6; 11 bases agree with TRBD1. CDR3 size: 13 residues. Trimming took 4 bases from V and 9 from J; bases not matched to a gene: 2. CDR1 is GTSNPN and CDR2 is SVGIG in the germline V gene (reference sequence).

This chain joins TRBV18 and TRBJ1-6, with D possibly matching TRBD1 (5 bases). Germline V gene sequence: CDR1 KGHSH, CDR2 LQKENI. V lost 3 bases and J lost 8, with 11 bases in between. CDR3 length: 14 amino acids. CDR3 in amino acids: CASSPGRGDSPLHF. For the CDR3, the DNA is TGTGCCAGCTCACCGGGACGAGGGGATTCACCCCTCCACTTT. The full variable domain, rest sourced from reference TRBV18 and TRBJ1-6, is NAGVMQNPRHLVRRRGQEARLRCSPMKGHSHVYWYRQLPEEGLKFMVYLQKENIIDESGMPKERFSAEFPKEGPSILRIQQVVRGDSAAYFCASSPGRGDSPLHFGNGTRLTVT.

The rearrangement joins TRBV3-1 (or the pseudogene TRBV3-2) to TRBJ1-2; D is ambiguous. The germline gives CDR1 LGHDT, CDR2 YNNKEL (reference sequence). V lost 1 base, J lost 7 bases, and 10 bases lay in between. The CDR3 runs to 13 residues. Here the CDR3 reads CASSQALNLGYTF. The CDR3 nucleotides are TGTGCCAGCAGCCAAGCCTTAAACCTTGGCTACACCTTC.

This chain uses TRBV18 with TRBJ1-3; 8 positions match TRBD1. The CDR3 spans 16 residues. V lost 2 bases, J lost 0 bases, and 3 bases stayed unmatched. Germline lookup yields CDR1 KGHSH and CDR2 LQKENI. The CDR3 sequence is CASSPAGTGSGNTIYF. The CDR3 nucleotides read TGTGCCAGCTCACCAGCCGGGACAGGCTCTGGAAACACCATATATTTT.

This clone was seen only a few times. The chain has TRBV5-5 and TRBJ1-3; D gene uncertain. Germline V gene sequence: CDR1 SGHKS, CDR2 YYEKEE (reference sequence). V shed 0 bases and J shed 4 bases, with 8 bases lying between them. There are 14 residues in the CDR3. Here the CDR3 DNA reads TGTGCCAGCAGCTTGGCGGGAAACGGAAACACCATATATTTT. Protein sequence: CASSLAGNGNTIYF.

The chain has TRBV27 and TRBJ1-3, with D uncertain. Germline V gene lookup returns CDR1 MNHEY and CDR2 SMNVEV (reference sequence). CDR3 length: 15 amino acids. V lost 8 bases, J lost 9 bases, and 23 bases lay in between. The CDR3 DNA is TGTGCCAGCCCAACGACGGTCAGAAAAGGTTTCACCATATATTTT. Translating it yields CASPTTVRKGFTIYF.

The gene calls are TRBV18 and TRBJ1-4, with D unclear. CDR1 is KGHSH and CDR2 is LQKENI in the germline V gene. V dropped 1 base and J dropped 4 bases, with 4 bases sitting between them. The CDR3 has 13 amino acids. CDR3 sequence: CASSPLDNEKLFF. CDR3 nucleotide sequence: TGTGCCAGCTCACCACTGGATAATGAAAAACTGTTTTTT.

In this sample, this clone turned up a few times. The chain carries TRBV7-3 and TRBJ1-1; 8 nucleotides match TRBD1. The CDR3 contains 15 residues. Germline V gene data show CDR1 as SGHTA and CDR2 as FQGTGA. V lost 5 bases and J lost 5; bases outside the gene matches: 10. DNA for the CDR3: TGTGCCAGCAGCGCAACGACAGGGGCGTATACTGAAGCTTTCTTT. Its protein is CASSATTGAYTEAFF. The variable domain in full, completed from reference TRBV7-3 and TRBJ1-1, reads GAGVSQTPSNKVTEKGKYVELRCDPISGHTALYWYRQSLGQGPEFLIYFQGTGAADDSGLPNDRFFAVRPEGSVSTLKIQRTERGDSAVYLCASSATTGAYTEAFFGQGTRLTVV.

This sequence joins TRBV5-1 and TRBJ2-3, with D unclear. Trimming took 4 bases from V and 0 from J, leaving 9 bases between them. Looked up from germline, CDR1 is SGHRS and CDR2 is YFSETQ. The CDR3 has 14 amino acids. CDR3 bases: TGCGCCAGCAGCGTAATGACGAGCACAGATACGCAGTATTTT. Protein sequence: CASSVMTSTDTQYF.

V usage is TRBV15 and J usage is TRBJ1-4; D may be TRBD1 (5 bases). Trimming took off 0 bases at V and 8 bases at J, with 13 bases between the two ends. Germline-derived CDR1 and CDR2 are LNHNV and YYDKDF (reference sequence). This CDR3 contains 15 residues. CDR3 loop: CATSRDLGTGEKLFF. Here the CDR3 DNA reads TGTGCCACCAGCAGAGATCTGGGGACCGGAGAAAAACTGTTTTTT.

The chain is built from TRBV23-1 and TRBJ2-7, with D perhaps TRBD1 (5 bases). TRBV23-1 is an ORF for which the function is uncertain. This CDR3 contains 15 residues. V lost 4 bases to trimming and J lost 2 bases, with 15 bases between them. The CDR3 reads CASSRTGQFAYEQYF. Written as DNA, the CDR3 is TGCGCCAGCAGTCGAACAGGACAATTCGCCTACGAGCAGTACTTC.

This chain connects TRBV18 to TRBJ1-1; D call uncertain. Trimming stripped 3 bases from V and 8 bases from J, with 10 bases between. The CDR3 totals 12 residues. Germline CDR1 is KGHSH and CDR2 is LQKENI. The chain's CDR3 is CASSPGSAEAFF. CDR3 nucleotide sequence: TGTGCCAGCTCACCGGGGAGCGCAGAAGCTTTCTTT. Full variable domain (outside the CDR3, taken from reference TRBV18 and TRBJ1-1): NAGVMQNPRHLVRRRGQEARLRCSPMKGHSHVYWYRQLPEEGLKFMVYLQKENIIDESGMPKERFSAEFPKEGPSILRIQQVVRGDSAAYFCASSPGSAEAFFGQGTRLTVV.

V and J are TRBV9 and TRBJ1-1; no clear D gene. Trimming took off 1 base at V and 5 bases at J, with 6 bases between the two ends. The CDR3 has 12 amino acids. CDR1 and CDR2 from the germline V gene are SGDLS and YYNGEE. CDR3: CASSVKGTEAFF. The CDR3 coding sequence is TGTGCCAGCAGCGTAAAAGGGACTGAAGCTTTCTTT. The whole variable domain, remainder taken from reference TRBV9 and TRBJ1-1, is DSGVTQTPKHLITATGQRVTLRCSPRSGDLSVYWYQQSLDQGLQFLIQYYNGEERAKGNILERFSAQQFPDLHSELNLSSLELGDSALYFCASSVKGTEAFFGQGTRLTVV.

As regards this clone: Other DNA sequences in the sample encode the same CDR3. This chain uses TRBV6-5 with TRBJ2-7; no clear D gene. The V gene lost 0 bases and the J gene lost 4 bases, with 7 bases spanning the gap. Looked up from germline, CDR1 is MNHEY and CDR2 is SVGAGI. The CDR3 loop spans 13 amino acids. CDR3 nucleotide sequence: TGTGCCAGCAGTTACTCGAAGGGATACGAGCAGTACTTC. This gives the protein CASSYSKGYEQYF.